This T cell receptor beta chain was documented in a study of T cells in Graves' hyperthyroidism and ophthalmopathy. Study outcomes and limitations: In the analysis, a 13 V-J model separated ophthalmopathy from stable hyperthyroidism.

Hyperthyroidism had been newly diagnosed in patients aged 18 to 65, and its duration was under 2 months. Isolation of PBMCs was performed on approximately 10 ml fresh peripheral blood. A word on this clonotype: Its antigen is still unknown. A much bigger clone sits one base away, suggesting this may be a read error.

The germline V gene has CDR1 SNHLY and CDR2 FYNNEI. The CDR3 length is 14 residues. With 10 bases removed from V and 3 bases from J, the gap between germline ends came to 16 bases. Amplified TCR beta CDR3 regions came from RNA transcripts. The TCR CDR3 first-round RT-PCR relied on the HTBI primer set. TCRdb reanalysed the multiplex PCR reads using MiXCR and keeps one entry per CDR3 protein. Of over 700,000 distinct CDR3 sequences detected, roughly 40% appear once; the ten largest clones hold around 10%. The source of this sequence is a young man with Graves' hyperthyroidism. The chain links TRBV2 to TRBJ1-3, with no clear D. Sequenced material: blood. CDR3 protein: CANSPRESGNTIYF. CDR3 nucleotides: TGTGCCAACAGCCCCCGGGAGAGTGGAAACACCATATATTTT.